This TCR beta chain was found in a study of shared clonotypes between healthy human individuals. Trimming pared 0 bases from V and 2 bases from J, leaving 11 bases between. The CDR3 covers 15 residues. Germline CDR1 SGDLS, CDR2 YYNGEE. Deep was the level used in running the assay. The table came from immunoSEQ multiplex PCR; TCRdb's copy has only in-frame clones and leaves some out. The sample has roughly 500,000 clones, 75% to 85% seen once. Sample: PBMCs. V and J are TRBV9 and TRBJ2-5, with D maybe TRBD2 (5 bases). This TCR was recovered from a middle-aged woman in good health. Some clones in this sample may be carry-over from other donors' samples. The CDR3 DNA sequence: TGTGCCAGCAGCGTAGGTCCGACTACACAAGAGACCCAGTACTTC. It is translated as CASSVGPTTQETQYF. Variable domain in full (rest from reference TRBV9 and TRBJ2-5): DSGVTQTPKHLITATGQRVTLRCSPRSGDLSVYWYQQSLDQGLQFLIQYYNGEERAKGNILERFSAQQFPDLHSELNLSSLELGDSALYFCASSVGPTTQETQYFGPGTRLLVL.